There are many counts of the clone carrying this T cell receptor beta chain. Antigen specificity is unknown. Patients were aged 18 to 65, had disease duration under 2 months, and had newly diagnosed hyperthyroidism. This record belongs to a study of T cells in Graves' hyperthyroidism and ophthalmopathy. Overall study context: Peripheral blood was taken when the disease was first diagnosed, before any treatment began.

The CDR3 has 15 residues. V was pared by 4 bases and J by 7 bases, with 5 bases of the junction left unmatched. Germline loops: CDR1 SGHTA, CDR2 FQGTGA. Study-wide results and caveats: Researchers found most expanded thyroid clonotypes above 0.001 in blood as well.

The TCR beta CDR3 regions underwent amplification using RNA transcripts as the source. First-round RT-PCR with HTBI primers amplified the TCR CDR3 region. TCRdb processed the multiplex PCR reads anew with MiXCR; each CDR3 protein has one entry. Of roughly 100,000 distinct CDR3 sequences listed, over 45% are singletons. The sequenced sample consisted of blood. The sequence derives from a man aged 35 to 55 with Graves' hyperthyroidism. The chain has TRBV7-3 and TRBJ2-1; TRBD2 matches 12 bases. The CDR3 DNA reads TGTGCCAGCAGCTCGACTAGCGGGAGTCGTAATGAGCAGTTCTTC. Translating gives CASSSTSGSRNEQFF.